This TCR beta chain was captured by sequencing in a study of blood T cell repertoires in COVID-19. Turning to the study itself: Researchers got acute and convalescent COVID-19 samples from the United States, Italy and Spain.

Per the germline V gene, CDR1 is SGHTA and CDR2 is FQGNSA. The ends lost 5 bases at V and 10 bases at J; junction bases unmatched: 11. The CDR3 contains 13 residues. Original analysis: Scientists estimated how many nucleated cells there were by amplifying reference gene primers. Some clones are missing from TCRdb's copy, which holds only in-frame ones; the method was immunoSEQ multiplex PCR. D and trimming were read from the DNA, whereas the V and J calls and clone size are those reported in that table. The sample contains 240,000 or so clones, about 79% of which appear only once. The clonotype comes from a woman older than 75 with acute or convalescent COVID-19. The chain is built from TRBV7-2 and TRBJ2-7; 7 bases fit TRBD1. The sample comprised peripheral blood. This CDR3 reads CASSLRDSAPQYF. CDR3 bases: TGTGCCAGCAGCCTCCGGGACAGCGCACCACAGTACTTC.